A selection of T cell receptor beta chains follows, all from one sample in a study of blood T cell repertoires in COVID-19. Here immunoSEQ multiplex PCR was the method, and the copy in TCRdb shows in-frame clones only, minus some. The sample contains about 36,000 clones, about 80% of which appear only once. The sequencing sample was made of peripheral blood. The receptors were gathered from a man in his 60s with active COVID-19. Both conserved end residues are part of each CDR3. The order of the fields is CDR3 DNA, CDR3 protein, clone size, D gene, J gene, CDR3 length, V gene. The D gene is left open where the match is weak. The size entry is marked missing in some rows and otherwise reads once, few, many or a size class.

cdr3_nt: TGTGCCATCAGTGAACTTCGGGGGGAAGCCATATATTTT
cdr3_aa: CAISELRGEAIYF
clone_size: NA
d_call: NA
j_call: TRBJ1-3
cdr3_length: 13
v_call: TRBV10-3

cdr3_nt: TGTGCCAGCACCCTCGTGCAGGCTAGCACAGATACGCAGTATTTT
cdr3_aa: CASTLVQASTDTQYF
clone_size: NA
d_call: NA
j_call: TRBJ2-3
cdr3_length: 15
v_call: TRBV6-5

cdr3_nt: TGTGCCAGCAGCCAACGACTGACGAGAGGTCAGCCCCAGCATTTT
cdr3_aa: CASSQRLTRGQPQHF
clone_size: once
d_call: NA
j_call: TRBJ1-5
cdr3_length: 15
v_call: TRBV3-1/TRBV3-2

cdr3_nt: TGTGCCAGCAGCACCCCTGGCGGGGGTACCTACGAGCAGTACTTC
cdr3_aa: CASSTPGGGTYEQYF
clone_size: NA
d_call: TRBD2
j_call: TRBJ2-7
cdr3_length: 15
v_call: TRBV5-5

cdr3_nt: TGTGCCAGCAGTTTATCTAGGGAGACCCAGTACTTC
cdr3_aa: CASSLSRETQYF
clone_size: NA
d_call: NA
j_call: TRBJ2-5
cdr3_length: 12
v_call: TRBV12-3/TRBV12-4

cdr3_nt: TGTGCCAGCAGCTCCGGGGGGACGGTCTATGGCTACACCTTC
cdr3_aa: CASSSGGTVYGYTF
clone_size: NA
d_call: NA
j_call: TRBJ1-2
cdr3_length: 14
v_call: TRBV9

cdr3_nt: TGTGCCTGGAGGGGAGCGGGGGGGCTTGGAAACATTCAGTACTTC
cdr3_aa: CAWRGAGGLGNIQYF
clone_size: NA
d_call: TRBD2
j_call: TRBJ2-4
cdr3_length: 15
v_call: TRBV30

cdr3_nt: TGTGCCGTCTATTCTAGCGGGAGCTCAGATACGCAGTATTTT
cdr3_aa: CAVYSSGSSDTQYF
clone_size: NA
d_call: TRBD2
j_call: TRBJ2-3
cdr3_length: 14
v_call: TRBV28

cdr3_nt: TGTGCCAGCAGTTTAAGGGCTCGCCGGGAGAGCAATCAGCCCCAGCATTTT
cdr3_aa: CASSLRARRESNQPQHF
clone_size: NA
d_call: NA
j_call: TRBJ1-5
cdr3_length: 17
v_call: TRBV27

cdr3_nt: TGTGCCTGGAACTTGGGGGGATATGGAAACACCATATATTTT
cdr3_aa: CAWNLGGYGNTIYF
clone_size: NA
d_call: NA
j_call: TRBJ1-3
cdr3_length: 14
v_call: TRBV30

cdr3_nt: TGTGCCAGCAGAGGAGCCGGGACAGGGGGACTCTATGGCTACACCTTC
cdr3_aa: CASRGAGTGGLYGYTF
clone_size: few
d_call: TRBD1
j_call: TRBJ1-2
cdr3_length: 16
v_call: TRBV7-9

cdr3_nt: TGTGCCAGCAGCCCCCCTCCACTAGCGGGGACGGTTTTGGACAATGAGCAGTTCTTC
cdr3_aa: CASSPPPLAGTVLDNEQFF
clone_size: NA
d_call: TRBD2
j_call: TRBJ2-1
cdr3_length: 19
v_call: TRBV9

cdr3_nt: TGCAGCGTTGGGACTAGCGGGGGCCAAGAGACCCAGTACTTC
cdr3_aa: CSVGTSGGQETQYF
clone_size: NA
d_call: TRBD2
j_call: TRBJ2-5
cdr3_length: 14
v_call: TRBV29-1

cdr3_nt: TGCGCCACCCGACAGGGGCCTTTCATGAACACTGAAGCTTTCTTT
cdr3_aa: CATRQGPFMNTEAFF
clone_size: NA
d_call: TRBD1
j_call: TRBJ1-1
cdr3_length: 15
v_call: TRBV4-1

cdr3_nt: TGTGCCAGCAGTTTACCCCAGGGGACGAACTATGGCTACACCTTC
cdr3_aa: CASSLPQGTNYGYTF
clone_size: NA
d_call: NA
j_call: TRBJ1-2
cdr3_length: 15
v_call: TRBV28

cdr3_nt: TGTGCCAGCAGCCGTCAGGGAGGGACCCAGGGTACCGGGGAGCTGTTTTTT
cdr3_aa: CASSRQGGTQGTGELFF
clone_size: NA
d_call: TRBD2
j_call: TRBJ2-2
cdr3_length: 17
v_call: TRBV7-2

cdr3_nt: TGTGCCAGCAGTGAGAGGCACGACGAAAAACTGTTTTTT
cdr3_aa: CASSERHDEKLFF
clone_size: NA
d_call: NA
j_call: TRBJ1-4
cdr3_length: 13
v_call: TRBV6-1

cdr3_nt: TGTGCCAGCAGCCCGGGCCGACAGGGGACTGAAGCTTTCTTT
cdr3_aa: CASSPGRQGTEAFF
clone_size: NA
d_call: TRBD1
j_call: TRBJ1-1
cdr3_length: 14
v_call: TRBV7-2

cdr3_nt: TGTGCCAGCAGCCAAACCGGACAGGGCCGGCGCACAGATACGCAGTATTTT
cdr3_aa: CASSQTGQGRRTDTQYF
clone_size: NA
d_call: TRBD1
j_call: TRBJ2-3
cdr3_length: 17
v_call: TRBV4-2

cdr3_nt: TGTGCCAGCAGCGTATCGACAGGGTCCTACGAGCAGTACTTC
cdr3_aa: CASSVSTGSYEQYF
clone_size: NA
d_call: TRBD1
j_call: TRBJ2-7
cdr3_length: 14
v_call: TRBV9

cdr3_nt: TGTGCCTGGAGCGTGGGACAGGGGCAAGAGACCCAGTACTTC
cdr3_aa: CAWSVGQGQETQYF
clone_size: NA
d_call: TRBD1
j_call: TRBJ2-5
cdr3_length: 14
v_call: TRBV30

cdr3_nt: TGCGCCAGCAGCCCGGATCCGGGGGGCTCTGGAAACACCATATATTTT
cdr3_aa: CASSPDPGGSGNTIYF
clone_size: NA
d_call: NA
j_call: TRBJ1-3
cdr3_length: 16
v_call: TRBV5-1

cdr3_nt: TGTGCCAGCTCACCTCAGTCGGACATCCTTGGCTATGGCTACACCTTC
cdr3_aa: CASSPQSDILGYGYTF
clone_size: NA
d_call: NA
j_call: TRBJ1-2
cdr3_length: 16
v_call: TRBV18

cdr3_nt: TGCGCCAGCAGCCAAGAAGGCACTAAGGCCTATGGCTACACCTTC
cdr3_aa: CASSQEGTKAYGYTF
clone_size: NA
d_call: NA
j_call: TRBJ1-2
cdr3_length: 15
v_call: TRBV4-3

cdr3_nt: TGTGCCAGTAGTATAGATCAGGGTGGATCCAAAAACATTCAGTACTTC
cdr3_aa: CASSIDQGGSKNIQYF
clone_size: NA
d_call: NA
j_call: TRBJ2-4
cdr3_length: 16
v_call: TRBV19

cdr3_nt: TGTGCCAGCAGCCGTAGACAGGGGCGGCAAGAGACCCAGTACTTC
cdr3_aa: CASSRRQGRQETQYF
clone_size: NA
d_call: TRBD1
j_call: TRBJ2-5
cdr3_length: 15
v_call: TRBV6-5

cdr3_nt: TGCGCCAGCAGCCAAGAGATCCCAGCGAGAAATGAGCAGTTCTTC
cdr3_aa: CASSQEIPARNEQFF
clone_size: NA
d_call: NA
j_call: TRBJ2-1
cdr3_length: 15
v_call: TRBV4-3

cdr3_nt: TGTGCCAGCAGCCCCGGGTGGGGTGACTACTCTGGAAACACCATATATTTT
cdr3_aa: CASSPGWGDYSGNTIYF
clone_size: NA
d_call: NA
j_call: TRBJ1-3
cdr3_length: 17
v_call: TRBV7-9

cdr3_nt: TGCGCCAGCAGCCATTCTCAAGACCTCCGGGACAGGGGACTCACAGATACGCAGTATTTT
cdr3_aa: CASSHSQDLRDRGLTDTQYF
clone_size: NA
d_call: TRBD1
j_call: TRBJ2-3
cdr3_length: 20
v_call: TRBV4-3

cdr3_nt: TGCGCCAGCAGCTTGGGGGCCGGACAGGGAGAGACCCAGTACTTC
cdr3_aa: CASSLGAGQGETQYF
clone_size: NA
d_call: TRBD1
j_call: TRBJ2-5
cdr3_length: 15
v_call: TRBV5-1

cdr3_nt: TGTGCCAGCAGTTACTCGGGGGGGAGCTATGGCTACACCTTC
cdr3_aa: CASSYSGGSYGYTF
clone_size: NA
d_call: NA
j_call: TRBJ1-2
cdr3_length: 14
v_call: TRBV6-5

cdr3_nt: TGTGCCACCGGGGACAGGGTTGGATATGGCTACACCTTC
cdr3_aa: CATGDRVGYGYTF
clone_size: NA
d_call: TRBD1
j_call: TRBJ1-2
cdr3_length: 13
v_call: TRBV28

cdr3_nt: TGTGCCAGCAGTCGCGGTAGCTCCTACGAGCAGTACTTC
cdr3_aa: CASSRGSSYEQYF
clone_size: NA
d_call: NA
j_call: TRBJ2-7
cdr3_length: 13
v_call: TRBV12-3/TRBV12-4

cdr3_nt: TGTGCCAGCAGCTCGGGACAGGGGGCAAGAGAAGCTTTCTTT
cdr3_aa: CASSSGQGAREAFF
clone_size: NA
d_call: TRBD1
j_call: TRBJ1-1
cdr3_length: 14
v_call: TRBV9

cdr3_nt: TGTGCCTGGAGTGTCTTACAGGGGGCCGGGGAGCTGTTTTTT
cdr3_aa: CAWSVLQGAGELFF
clone_size: NA
d_call: TRBD1
j_call: TRBJ2-2
cdr3_length: 14
v_call: TRBV30

cdr3_nt: TGTGCCAGCAGTGAAGCAGCGGGGGGCTCCGGGGCCAACGTCCTGACTTTC
cdr3_aa: CASSEAAGGSGANVLTF
clone_size: NA
d_call: TRBD2
j_call: TRBJ2-6
cdr3_length: 17
v_call: TRBV6-1

cdr3_nt: TGTGCCAGCAGTTTATCCCAGGGGGACACTGAAGCTTTCTTT
cdr3_aa: CASSLSQGDTEAFF
clone_size: NA
d_call: TRBD1
j_call: TRBJ1-1
cdr3_length: 14
v_call: TRBV28

cdr3_nt: TGTGCCAGCAGCTTGAATTCAGGGCAGCCCCAGCATTTT
cdr3_aa: CASSLNSGQPQHF
clone_size: NA
d_call: NA
j_call: TRBJ1-5
cdr3_length: 13
v_call: TRBV7-2

cdr3_nt: TGTGCCTGGAGTGTAGGACTAGCGGACAAAGAGACCCAGTACTTC
cdr3_aa: CAWSVGLADKETQYF
clone_size: NA
d_call: TRBD2
j_call: TRBJ2-5
cdr3_length: 15
v_call: TRBV30

cdr3_nt: TGTGCTAGTGGTTTGGGGCAGGCTGCCTACGAGCAGTACTTC
cdr3_aa: CASGLGQAAYEQYF
clone_size: medium-sized
d_call: NA
j_call: TRBJ2-7
cdr3_length: 14
v_call: TRBV12-5

cdr3_nt: TGTGCCAGCAGCCCCTCGGGACAGATGAACACTGAAGCTTTCTTT
cdr3_aa: CASSPSGQMNTEAFF
clone_size: NA
d_call: TRBD1
j_call: TRBJ1-1
cdr3_length: 15
v_call: TRBV9

cdr3_nt: TGTGCCAGCAGTTACAGTCGCGGGGGCACTGAAGCTTTCTTT
cdr3_aa: CASSYSRGGTEAFF
clone_size: NA
d_call: NA
j_call: TRBJ1-1
cdr3_length: 14
v_call: TRBV6-2/TRBV6-3